Listed here are 27 T cell receptor beta chains from one sample, sequenced in a study of T cells in Graves' hyperthyroidism and ophthalmopathy. Template material for amplifying TCR beta CDR3 regions consisted of RNA transcripts. The TCR CDR3 first-round RT-PCR relied on the HTBI primer set. Each CDR3 protein is one row after TCRdb ran MiXCR on the multiplex PCR reads. Of hundreds of thousands of distinct CDR3 sequences listed, roughly a sixth were seen once; the top ten hold over 15%. The sequenced sample was blood. The receptors derive from a woman between 50 and 59 years old with Graves' hyperthyroidism that later progressed to Graves' ophthalmopathy.

This clonotype was seen ten or more times. The V call is TRBV2, the J call TRBJ1-1; D gene uncertain. Germline-derived CDR1 and CDR2 are SNHLY and FYNNEI. The CDR3 extends over 13 amino acids. V was shortened by 4 bases and J by 3 bases, with 9 bases between the two germline ends. The CDR3 region is CASSGIRYTEAFF. Here the CDR3 DNA reads TGTGCCAGCAGTGGAATCAGGTACACTGAAGCTTTCTTT.

This clonotype was observed a few times. This chain joins TRBV15 and TRBJ2-3; 10 nucleotides align to TRBD2. This CDR3 has 16 amino acids. Germline assignment: CDR1 LNHNV and CDR2 YYDKDF (reference sequence). The V segment lost 3 bases and the J segment 0 bases; nucleotides outside the gene matches: 3. The CDR3 here is CATSRATSGSTDTQYF. The CDR3, as DNA: TGTGCCACCAGCAGGGCGACTAGCGGGAGCACAGATACGCAGTATTTT.

The V gene is TRBV19, the J gene TRBJ2-3; D tentatively reads TRBD1 or TRBD2 (5 bases each). The CDR3 has 15 amino acids. The germline CDR1 and CDR2 sequences are LNHDA and SQIVND (reference sequence). The V end was cut by 3 bases, the J end by 4 bases, with 14 bases between. The CDR3: CASSIGDRGADTQYF. In DNA form, the CDR3 reads TGTGCCAGTAGTATCGGGGATCGGGGCGCAGATACGCAGTATTTT.

This clonotype was counted many times. This chain links TRBV20-1 with TRBJ2-3; D is unresolved. Germline V gives CDR1 DFQATT, CDR2 SNEGSKA (reference sequence). The CDR3 covers 17 residues. Trimming took off 3 bases at V and 0 bases at J, with 19 bases between the two ends. CDR3 nucleotides: TGCAGTGCTAGTAGGCAAGGGCCTTCGGCTAGCACAGATACGCAGTATTTT. Its protein product is CSASRQGPSASTDTQYF.

This clonotype was seen repeatedly, ten times or more. The rearrangement uses TRBV5-1 and TRBJ2-3; no reliable D call. The germline V gene encodes CDR1 SGHRS and CDR2 YFSETQ. The CDR3 has 16 residues. Trimming removed 0 bases from V and 2 bases from J, with 13 bases in between. DNA for the CDR3: TGCGCCAGCAGCTTGGCTACCAGGACCTACACAGATACGCAGTATTTT. Amino acids: CASSLATRTYTDTQYF.

Only a few counts were recorded for this clonotype. This chain links TRBV5-1 with TRBJ2-6; possibly TRBD2 for D (5 bases). This CDR3 region has 18 residues. Germline lookup yields CDR1 SGHRS and CDR2 YFSETQ. Trimming left V 0 bases short and J 0 bases short, with 13 bases between. CDR3 region: CASSLDPPTSSGANVLTF. The CDR3 nucleotides read TGCGCCAGCAGCTTGGATCCACCTACTAGCTCTGGGGCCAACGTCCTGACTTTC.

This clonotype was seen a few times. The gene calls are TRBV6-2 or TRBV6-3 and TRBJ2-1; D is perhaps TRBD2 (6 bases). Germline assignment: CDR1 MNHEY and CDR2 SVGEGT. The V and J ends lost 6 bases and 2 bases respectively, with 11 bases between them. This CDR3 region has 14 residues. The CDR3 DNA follows: TGTGCCAGCAGGAGGGGACTCACCTACAATGAGCAGTTCTTC. Amino acid sequence: CASRRGLTYNEQFF.

This clonotype has ten or more counts. The chain joins TRBV5-1 to TRBJ1-1; TRBD1 is a possible D gene (6 bases). The CDR3 loop spans 12 amino acids. Trimming pared 3 bases from V and 4 bases from J, leaving 7 bases between. Germline CDR1 reads SGHRS; CDR2 reads YFSETQ. CDR3 sequence reads: CASSWGPTEAFF. CDR3 in DNA: TGCGCCAGCAGCTGGGGGCCCACTGAAGCTTTCTTT.

Ten or more counts support this clonotype. V and J are TRBV7-2 and TRBJ2-3, with 7 positions matching TRBD2. The germline CDR1 and CDR2 sequences are SGHTA and FQGNSA. The V gene end was trimmed by 5 bases and the J gene end by 6 bases; junction bases not matched to a gene: 11. The CDR3 length is 15 residues. The CDR3 is CASSPSGAGDDTQYF. The CDR3, as DNA: TGTGCCAGCAGCCCCTCGGGCGCGGGGGACGATACGCAGTATTTT. The entire variable domain, with the rest obtained from reference TRBV7-2 and TRBJ2-3, is as follows: GAGVSQSPSNKVTEKGKDVELRCDPISGHTALYWYRQSLGQGLEFLIYFQGNSAPDKSGLPSDRFSAERTGGSVSTLTIQRTQQEDSAVYLCASSPSGAGDDTQYFGPGTRLTVL.

Note on this clonotype: This may arise from a read error, as a much more abundant clone is one base away. The rearrangement joins TRBV30 to TRBJ2-1, with 13 bases that match TRBD2. The germline V gene has CDR1 GTSNPN and CDR2 SVGIG (reference sequence). The CDR3 loop spans 18 amino acids. The CDR3 sequence: CVWSGGLAGPISYNEQFF. In nucleotides, the CDR3 is TGTGTCTGGAGTGGGGGACTAGCGGGACCTATCTCTTACAATGAGCAGTTCTTC.

This clonotype has ten or more counts. The rearrangement joins TRBV12-3 or TRBV12-4 to TRBJ1-2; no clear D gene. This CDR3 region has 14 residues. Trimming took off 7 bases at V and 1 base at J, with 13 bases between the two ends. CDR3 sequence: CASNLSRGNYGYTF. The DNA of the CDR3 is TGTGCCAGCAACCTTAGCCGGGGTAACTATGGCTACACCTTC.

CDR3: CASSQRTQNEKLFF. The CDR3 DNA reads TGTGCCAGCAGCCAGAGGACCCAAAATGAAAAACTGTTTTTT. The V and J genes are TRBV3-1 and TRBJ1-4; D unresolved. V lost 3 bases and J lost 5, with 10 bases in between. The CDR3 runs 14 residues. Germline values: CDR1 LGHDT, CDR2 YNNKEL (reference sequence).

This clonotype was counted many times. This sequence joins TRBV11-3 and TRBJ2-5; TRBD2 aligns across 8 bases. CDR3 length: 14 residues. The J segment lost 5 bases and the V segment lost 1 base, leaving 3 bases of the junction unmatched. The germline CDR1 and CDR2 sequences are SGHNT and YENEEA. In nucleotides, the CDR3 is TGTGCCAGCAGCTTAGGACTAGCGACGGAGACCCAGTACTTC. This sequence encodes CASSLGLATETQYF.

This clonotype showed up many times. This chain joins TRBV18 and TRBJ2-7, with 7 bases identical to TRBD1. Germline assignment: CDR1 KGHSH and CDR2 LQKENI. The CDR3 has 15 residues. V lost 3 bases and J lost 2; bases outside the gene matches: 7. The CDR3 protein is CASSPAGGTAYEQYF. The DNA of the CDR3 is TGTGCCAGCTCACCGGCAGGGGGTACGGCCTACGAGCAGTACTTC.

The chain couples TRBV19 to TRBJ1-1; D is possibly TRBD1 (6 bases). Germline V CDR1 and CDR2: LNHDA, SQIVND (reference sequence). The V and J ends lost 4 bases and 1 base respectively, with 10 bases between them. The CDR3 runs to 14 residues. DNA of the CDR3: TGTGCCAGTAGTACAAGGGGGACGAACACTGAAGCTTTCTTT. Translating gives CASSTRGTNTEAFF.

This rearrangement joins TRBV9 to TRBJ1-1; 7 bases fit TRBD1. There are 15 residues in the CDR3. The germline CDR1 and CDR2 sequences are SGDLS and YYNGEE. V trimming: 3 bases; J trimming: 5 bases; junction bases outside the gene matches: 10. CDR3 DNA: TGTGCCAGCAGCGCTTTTACAGGGGCGGAGACTGAAGCTTTCTTT. It yields the protein CASSAFTGAETEAFF.

This clonotype has a handful of counts. The chain uses TRBV19 and TRBJ1-2; TRBD1 agrees at 9 bases. The germline gives CDR1 LNHDA, CDR2 SQIVND (reference sequence). J gave up 8 bases and V 1 base, and 5 bases lay outside the gene matches. The CDR3 consists of 14 residues. This CDR3 reads CASSIARDRVGYTF. The CDR3 DNA follows: TGTGCCAGTAGTATAGCGAGGGACAGGGTCGGCTACACCTTC.

There are a few counts of this clonotype. The CDR3 sequence is CASSWTIYSNQPQHF. In DNA form, the CDR3 reads TGTGCCAGCTCCTGGACCATTTATAGCAATCAGCCCCAGCATTTT. The chain combines TRBV27 with TRBJ1-5; no clear D gene. The CDR3 is made up of 15 amino acids. The V and J ends lost 8 bases and 0 bases respectively, with 14 bases between them. Germline V gene data show CDR1 as MNHEY and CDR2 as SMNVEV (reference sequence).

J is TRBJ1-2 and V is TRBV19; no firm D call. V was trimmed by 3 bases and J by 8 bases, leaving 13 bases between them. This CDR3 region has 13 residues. The germline CDR1 and CDR2 sequences are LNHDA and SQIVND (reference sequence). The DNA of the CDR3 is TGTGCCAGTAGTATGATAGTTGACGAGGGCTACACCTTC. Its translation is CASSMIVDEGYTF.

This clonotype appeared a few times. The chain carries TRBV6-1 and TRBJ2-7; possible D gene TRBD2, 6 bases. There are 16 residues in the CDR3. V was cut by 7 bases and J by 3 bases, with 22 bases left in between. Germline CDR1 and CDR2: MNHNS and SASEGT. This CDR3 reads CASTQRRAFHYYEQYF. DNA of the CDR3: TGTGCCAGCACCCAGAGGAGGGCCTTCCACTACTACGAGCAGTACTTC.

The sample holds a few counts of this clonotype. The gene calls are TRBV10-3 and TRBJ2-1; TRBD1 or TRBD2 may be the D gene (5 bases each). Germline V CDR1 and CDR2: ENHRY, SYGVKD. The CDR3 runs 18 residues. CDR3 loop: CATTMKGTDTSSYNEQFF. CDR3 DNA sequence: TGTGCGACCACCATGAAAGGGACGGACACAAGCTCCTACAATGAGCAGTTCTTC.

This clonotype came up many times. The rearrangement joins TRBV19 to TRBJ1-1; possibly TRBD1 for D (5 bases). The V end lost 4 bases, the J end lost 0 bases, and 9 bases lay between the germline ends. The CDR3 is 14 residues long. The germline V gene encodes CDR1 LNHDA and CDR2 SQIVND (reference sequence). In nucleotides, the CDR3 is TGTGCCAGTAGTACAGGGCCTGTGAACACTGAAGCTTTCTTT. Translated: CASSTGPVNTEAFF.

This clonotype occurred a few times. The J gene is TRBJ1-5, the V gene TRBV19; 7 nucleotides agree with TRBD1. CDR3 length equals 14 residues. The trim removed 11 bases at V and 0 bases at J, leaving 7 bases unmatched. Germline-derived CDR1 and CDR2 are LNHDA and SQIVND (reference sequence). For the CDR3, the DNA is TGTGCCGGGGGGGACAGAAATAGCAATCAGCCCCAGCATTTT. It is translated as CAGGDRNSNQPQHF.

About this clonotype: Since a much larger clone is just one base distant, this may be a read error. V gene TRBV5-6 combines with J gene TRBJ1-1; D is unclear. V was clipped by 2 bases and J by 9 bases, with 17 bases between them. The CDR3 runs to 14 residues. Per the germline V gene, CDR1 is SGHDT and CDR2 is YYEEEE. The CDR3 nucleotides are TGTGCCAGCAGCTTCTCTTTCGGGGTTCCTAAAGCTTTCTTT. Translating gives CASSFSFGVPKAFF.

This clonotype has only a few counts. The chain couples TRBV29-1 to TRBJ1-4; no definite D call. CDR1 SQVTM and CDR2 ANQGSEA come from the germline V gene. There are 14 residues in the CDR3. V lost 7 bases and J lost 0, with 12 bases in between. The CDR3 protein is CSAAKSATNEKLFF. CDR3 DNA sequence: TGCAGCGCCGCCAAGTCCGCAACTAATGAAAAACTGTTTTTT.

This clonotype was recorded many times. The genes are TRBV30 and TRBJ2-7; D is perhaps TRBD1 (7 bases). Trimming cost V 5 bases and J 7 bases, with 15 bases left between them. Germline CDR1 is GTSNPN and CDR2 is SVGIG (reference sequence). The length of the CDR3 is 12 residues. CDR3 region: CAWGMTGREQYF. The CDR3 bases are TGTGCCTGGGGCATGACAGGGAGGGAGCAGTACTTC.

This clonotype was seen ten or more times. The chain uses TRBV29-1 and TRBJ1-1, with D hard to call. The CDR3 consists of 14 residues. Germline lookup yields CDR1 SQVTM and CDR2 ANQGSEA. Trimming stripped 6 bases from V and 0 bases from J, with 14 bases between. The CDR3 DNA follows: TGCAGCGTCTCTACGGTGGCTCTGAACACTGAAGCTTTCTTT. Residues: CSVSTVALNTEAFF.